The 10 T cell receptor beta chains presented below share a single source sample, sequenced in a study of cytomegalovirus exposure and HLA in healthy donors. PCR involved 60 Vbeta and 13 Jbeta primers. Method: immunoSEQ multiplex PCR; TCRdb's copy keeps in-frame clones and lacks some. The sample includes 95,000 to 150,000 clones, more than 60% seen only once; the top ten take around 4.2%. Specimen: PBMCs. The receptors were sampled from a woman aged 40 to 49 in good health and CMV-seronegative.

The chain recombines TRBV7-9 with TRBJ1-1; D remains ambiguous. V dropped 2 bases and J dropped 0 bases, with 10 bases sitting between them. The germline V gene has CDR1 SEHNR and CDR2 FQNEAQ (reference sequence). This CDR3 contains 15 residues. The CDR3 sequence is CASSLLVRMNTEAFF. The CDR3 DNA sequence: TGTGCCAGCAGCTTATTAGTGCGGATGAACACTGAAGCTTTCTTT.

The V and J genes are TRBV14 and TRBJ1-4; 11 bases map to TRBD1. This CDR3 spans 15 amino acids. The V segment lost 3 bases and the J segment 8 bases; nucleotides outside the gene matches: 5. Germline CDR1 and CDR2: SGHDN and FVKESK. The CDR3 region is CASSHPGTGGEKLFF. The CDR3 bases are TGTGCCAGCAGCCATCCCGGGACAGGGGGAGAAAAACTGTTTTTT.

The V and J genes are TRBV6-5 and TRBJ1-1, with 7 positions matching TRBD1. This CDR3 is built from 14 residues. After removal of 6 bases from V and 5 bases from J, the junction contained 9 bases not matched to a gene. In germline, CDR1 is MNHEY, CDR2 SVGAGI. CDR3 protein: CASRFRGLWTEAFF. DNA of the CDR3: TGTGCCAGCAGGTTCAGGGGGTTGTGGACTGAAGCTTTCTTT.

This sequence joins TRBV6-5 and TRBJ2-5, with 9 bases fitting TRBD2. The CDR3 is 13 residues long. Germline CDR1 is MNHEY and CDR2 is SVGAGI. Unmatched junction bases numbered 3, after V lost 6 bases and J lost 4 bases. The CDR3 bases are TGTGCCAGCAGGGGGACTAGCACAGAGACCCAGTACTTC. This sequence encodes CASRGTSTETQYF.

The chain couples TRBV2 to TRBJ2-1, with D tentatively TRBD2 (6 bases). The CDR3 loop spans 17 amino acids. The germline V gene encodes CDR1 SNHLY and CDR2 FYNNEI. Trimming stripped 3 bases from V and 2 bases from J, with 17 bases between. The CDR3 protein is CASSEEGRNRAYNEQFF. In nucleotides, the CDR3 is TGTGCCAGCAGTGAGGAGGGACGTAACCGTGCCTACAATGAGCAGTTCTTC. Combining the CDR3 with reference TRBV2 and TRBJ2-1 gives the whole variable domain EPEVTQTPSHQVTQMGQEVILRCVPISNHLYFYWYRQILGQKVEFLVSFYNNEISEKSEIFDDQFSVERPDGSNFTLKIRSTKLEDSAMYFCASSEEGRNRAYNEQFFGPGTRLTVL.

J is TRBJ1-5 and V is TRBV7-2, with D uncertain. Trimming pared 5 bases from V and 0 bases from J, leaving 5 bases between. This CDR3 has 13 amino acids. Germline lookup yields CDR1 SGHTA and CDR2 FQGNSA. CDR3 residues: CASSVNSNQPQHF. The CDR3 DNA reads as TGTGCCAGCAGCGTAAATAGCAATCAGCCCCAGCATTTT. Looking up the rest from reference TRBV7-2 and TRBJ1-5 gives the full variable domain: GAGVSQSPSNKVTEKGKDVELRCDPISGHTALYWYRQSLGQGLEFLIYFQGNSAPDKSGLPSDRFSAERTGGSVSTLTIQRTQQEDSAVYLCASSVNSNQPQHFGDGTRLSIL.

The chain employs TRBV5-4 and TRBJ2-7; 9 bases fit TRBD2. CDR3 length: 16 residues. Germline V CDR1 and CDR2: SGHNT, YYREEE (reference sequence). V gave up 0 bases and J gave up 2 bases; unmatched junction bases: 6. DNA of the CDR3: TGTGCCAGCAGCTTGGGGGGGGCTAGCGGGGCCTACGAGCAGTACTTC. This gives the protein CASSLGGASGAYEQYF.

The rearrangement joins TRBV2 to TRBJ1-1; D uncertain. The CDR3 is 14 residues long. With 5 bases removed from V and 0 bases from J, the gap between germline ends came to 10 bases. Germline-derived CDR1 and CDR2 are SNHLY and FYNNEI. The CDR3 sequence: CASSTRRVNTEAFF. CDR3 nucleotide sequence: TGTGCCAGCAGTACGAGACGGGTGAACACTGAAGCTTTCTTT.

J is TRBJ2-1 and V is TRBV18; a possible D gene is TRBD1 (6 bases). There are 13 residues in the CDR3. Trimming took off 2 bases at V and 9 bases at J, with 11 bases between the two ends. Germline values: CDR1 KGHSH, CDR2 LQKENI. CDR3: CASSPRQGPEQFF. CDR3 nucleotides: TGTGCCAGCTCACCAAGGCAGGGGCCTGAGCAGTTCTTC.

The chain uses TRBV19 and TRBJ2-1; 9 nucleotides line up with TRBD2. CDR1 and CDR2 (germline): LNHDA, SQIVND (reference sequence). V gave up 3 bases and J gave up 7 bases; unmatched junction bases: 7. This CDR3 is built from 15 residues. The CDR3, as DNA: TGTGCCAGTAGTATCGGTAGCGGGAGCTTTAATGAGCAGTTCTTC. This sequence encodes CASSIGSGSFNEQFF.